This paragraph reports one TCR beta chain. The antigen is undetermined. Every specimen provided roughly 1-10 million cryopreserved PBMC before DNA extraction took place. This sample is drawn from a study of long-term antiretroviral therapy in people with HIV. Trimming shortened V by 4 bases and J by 3 bases, and 6 bases separated the two germline ends. Looked up from germline, CDR1 is SQVTM and CDR2 is ANQGSEA. CDR3 length equals 11 residues. Samples were assayed with immunoSEQ v3.0 at survey level. Repertoires were generated with immunoSEQ multiplex PCR, while TCRdb's copy carries only in-frame clones and drops some. Of around 19,000 clones listed, 90% are singletons. General study points: It was observed that HIV repertoires exhibited narrower CDR3 length ranges than controls.

The chain couples TRBV29-1 to TRBJ1-1; no clear D. The clonotype originates from a woman aged 25 to 39 with HIV. The sample consisted of unsorted PBMCs, taken about 4.6 years before starting antiretroviral therapy. CDR3 loop: CSVVLDTEAFF. The DNA for the CDR3 is TGCAGCGTTGTATTGGACACTGAAGCTTTCTTT.